Shown below are 11 T cell receptor beta chains from a single sample sequenced in a study of T cells after yellow fever vaccination. TCRdb called the 5' RACE reads again in MiXCR, with one record for every CDR3 protein. Here the sample spans about 320,000 distinct CDR3 sequences, approximately 4.3% being singletons. The sample consisted of PBMCs, taken 15 days after the yellow fever booster vaccination. The receptor source for this set is a man between 18 and 29 years old who received the YFV17D yellow fever vaccine.

Only a few counts were recorded for this clonotype. This chain links TRBV6-5 with TRBJ2-2; D is unclear. CDR1 and CDR2 (germline): MNHEY, SVGAGI. Trimming shortened V by 6 bases and J by 8 bases, and 10 bases separated the two germline ends. The CDR3 consists of 12 residues. The CDR3 sequence is CASRPPRGELFF. The CDR3, as DNA: TGTGCCAGCAGACCACCCCGAGGGGAGCTGTTTTTT.

V usage is TRBV5-6 and J usage is TRBJ1-1; weak D call: TRBD1 (5 bases). Germline V gene sequence: CDR1 SGHDT, CDR2 YYEEEE. The CDR3 is made up of 15 amino acids. Trimming took 2 bases from V and 0 from J, leaving 11 bases between them. CDR3 loop: CASSLIWGVNTEAFF. CDR3 bases: TGTGCCAGCAGCTTAATATGGGGGGTGAACACTGAAGCTTTCTTT.

This clonotype was detected a few times. The V and J genes are TRBV29-1 and TRBJ1-3; no definite D call. This CDR3 spans 12 amino acids. Trimming cost V 6 bases and J 2 bases, with 8 bases left between them. The germline V gene has CDR1 SQVTM and CDR2 ANQGSEA. CDR3 loop: CSVGVPGNTIYF. DNA of the CDR3: TGCAGCGTCGGGGTTCCTGGAAACACCATATATTTT.

This clonotype showed up just a few times. This chain joins TRBV5-1 and TRBJ2-6; D is unresolved. This CDR3 has 17 amino acids. V dropped 0 bases and J dropped 1 base, with 11 bases sitting between them. Germline values: CDR1 SGHRS, CDR2 YFSETQ. For the CDR3, the DNA is TGCGCCAGCAGCTTGGGGAACACCTATTCTGGGGCCAACGTCCTGACTTTC. Its translation is CASSLGNTYSGANVLTF.

In its sample, this clonotype was seen a few times. This chain links TRBV29-1 with TRBJ1-2; 9 nucleotides line up with TRBD1. V dropped 5 bases and J dropped 13; count of bases not matched to a gene: 11. The CDR3 contains 12 residues. The germline CDR1 and CDR2 sequences are SQVTM and ANQGSEA. The CDR3 here is CSVNPGQGLVTF. CDR3 DNA: TGCAGCGTTAATCCGGGACAGGGATTGGTCACCTTC.

This clonotype showed up just a few times. CDR3 DNA: TGTGCCAGCAGCCAAGAAGGGGGAAACTACGAGCAGTACGTC. This codes for CASSQEGGNYEQYV. The chain recombines TRBV3-1 with TRBJ2-7, with D perhaps matching TRBD1 (6 bases). Germline V lookup: CDR1 LGHDT, CDR2 YNNKEL (reference sequence). Trimming left V 0 bases short and J 3 bases short, with 9 bases between. This CDR3 spans 14 amino acids.

This clonotype was counted between two and nine times. The chain recombines TRBV18 with TRBJ2-1; D uncertain. Germline assignment: CDR1 KGHSH and CDR2 LQKENI. The CDR3 is made up of 18 amino acids. Trimming pared 3 bases from V and 4 bases from J, leaving 22 bases between. The CDR3 DNA sequence: TGTGCCAGCTCACCGACATTCAGTGGGGTGGGATCTTACAATGAGCAGTTCTTC. Its translation is CASSPTFSGVGSYNEQFF.

This clonotype was counted at least ten times. The chain is built from TRBV6-6 and TRBJ2-1, with D uncertain. Germline V gene sequence: CDR1 MNHNY, CDR2 SVGAGI (reference sequence). This CDR3 contains 14 residues. Trimming pared 11 bases from V and 2 bases from J, leaving 16 bases between. The CDR3 loop is CASDPKGPYNEQFF. The CDR3 DNA is TGTGCCTCGGACCCGAAGGGTCCCTACAATGAGCAGTTCTTC.

Ten or more counts support this clonotype. The rearrangement links TRBV20-1 to TRBJ1-1; D gene uncertain. Per germline, CDR1 DFQATT and CDR2 SNEGSKA (reference sequence). V gave up 3 bases and J gave up 1 base, with 12 bases separating them. The CDR3 spans 14 residues. The CDR3 nucleotides are TGCAGTGCTAGCCCCCCCACCTCGAACACTGAAGCTTTCTTT. It specifies CSASPPTSNTEAFF.

This clonotype has only a few counts. This chain connects TRBV5-6 to TRBJ2-7; D is undetermined. Trimming took off 5 bases at V and 0 bases at J, with 12 bases between the two ends. This CDR3 has 14 amino acids. Per the germline V gene, CDR1 is SGHDT and CDR2 is YYEEEE. The CDR3 reads CASRQTPSSYEQYV. DNA of the CDR3: TGTGCCAGCAGACAGACGCCGAGCTCCTACGAGCAGTACGTC.

This clonotype was seen a handful of times. The CDR3 here is CASIGQGRETQYF. Written as DNA, the CDR3 is TGTGCCAGCATCGGACAGGGGAGAGAGACCCAGTACTTC. The chain uses TRBV2 and TRBJ2-5, with 9 bases matching TRBD1. Per the germline V gene, CDR1 is SNHLY and CDR2 is FYNNEI. V was clipped by 7 bases and J by 4 bases; unmatched bases: 4. The CDR3 length is 13 residues.